The 25 T cell receptor beta chains given below trace back to one sample, sequenced in a study of CD8 T cells in ankylosing spondylitis. One entry per CDR3 protein, called by TCRdb with MiXCR from the 5' RACE reads. This sample carries over 100,000 distinct CDR3 sequences, about 7% of them seen once, and the ten largest clones take over 9%. Input material: blood, either unsorted or a sorted T cell fraction (not recorded which). Receptor source: a male donor with ankylosing spondylitis or in good health (not recorded which).

This clonotype was seen repeatedly, ten times or more. The J gene is TRBJ1-1, the V gene TRBV5-1, with 7 bases fitting TRBD1. Per germline, CDR1 SGHRS and CDR2 YFSETQ. The V segment lost 5 bases and the J segment 1 base; nucleotides outside the gene matches: 2. CDR3 length equals 13 residues. CDR3 region: CASSDRENTEAFF. CDR3 coding DNA: TGCGCCAGCAGTGACAGGGAGAACACTGAAGCTTTCTTT.

This clonotype was recorded at least ten times. The chain has TRBV20-1 and TRBJ2-7; 8 bases agree with TRBD2. Germline loops: CDR1 DFQATT, CDR2 SNEGSKA (reference sequence). This CDR3 contains 15 residues. J was trimmed by 0 bases and V by 5 bases; bases with no gene match: 9. The CDR3 sequence: CSAVREGLSSYEQYF. DNA for the CDR3: TGCAGTGCTGTTCGGGAGGGCCTTTCCTCCTACGAGCAGTACTTC.

Ten or more counts support this clonotype. This chain connects TRBV20-1 to TRBJ2-7; the D gene is possibly TRBD1 (5 bases). The length of the CDR3 is 13 residues. Germline assignment: CDR1 DFQATT and CDR2 SNEGSKA (reference sequence). V was trimmed by 1 base and J by 2 bases, leaving 9 bases between them. The CDR3 DNA reads as TGCAGTGCTAGAGGACAGAACCCCTACGAGCAGTACTTC. Translation gives CSARGQNPYEQYF.

This clonotype was detected a few times. The chain couples TRBV20-1 to TRBJ1-6; 10 bases match TRBD1. The CDR3 extends over 16 amino acids. V shed 1 base and J 6 bases; nucleotides not matched to a gene: 6. Germline lookup yields CDR1 DFQATT and CDR2 SNEGSKA (reference sequence). The CDR3 region is CSARGVRDRGNSPLHF. CDR3 in DNA: TGCAGTGCTAGAGGAGTTCGGGACAGGGGTAATTCACCCCTCCACTTT.

This clonotype was seen at least ten times. This chain links TRBV15 with TRBJ2-7; 8 nucleotides align to TRBD2. CDR1 and CDR2 (germline): LNHNV, YYDKDF (reference sequence). J was trimmed by 2 bases and V by 0 bases; bases with no gene match: 3. This CDR3 comprises 15 residues. DNA of the CDR3: TGTGCCACCAGCAGAGATTTAGCGGGACCCTACGAGCAGTACTTC. Amino acid sequence: CATSRDLAGPYEQYF.

This clonotype was picked up many times. This sequence joins TRBV20-1 and TRBJ1-6; D is ambiguous. Germline V gene sequence: CDR1 DFQATT, CDR2 SNEGSKA (reference sequence). The length of the CDR3 is 18 residues. Trimming took 0 bases from V and 0 from J, leaving 15 bases between them. The CDR3 bases are TGCAGTGCTAGAGATTCGGCGGGGTTTGGCTCCTATAATTCACCCCTCCACTTT. Translation gives CSARDSAGFGSYNSPLHF.

The genes are TRBV6-5 and TRBJ1-2; the D is unclear. V was cut by 0 bases and J by 1 base, with 6 bases left in between. The germline V gene encodes CDR1 MNHEY and CDR2 SVGAGI. This CDR3 spans 14 amino acids. This CDR3 reads CASSYSRNNYGYTF. The CDR3 region has the DNA TGTGCCAGCAGTTACTCACGGAATAACTATGGCTACACCTTC.

This clonotype was seen at least ten times. This sequence joins TRBV7-8 and TRBJ2-5; 8 bases agree with TRBD2. Trimming removed 8 bases from V and 5 bases from J; junction bases left unmatched: 13. Germline assignment: CDR1 SGHVS and CDR2 FQNEAQ. This CDR3 is 15 amino acids long. The CDR3 coding sequence is TGTGCCAGCCGACACCCAGCGGGAGAAACCGAGACCCAGTACTTC. This gives the protein CASRHPAGETETQYF.

This clonotype has at least ten counts. The V and J genes are TRBV19 and TRBJ1-1; D remains ambiguous. V was pared by 7 bases and J by 1 base, with 10 bases between. CDR3 length equals 13 residues. Per germline, CDR1 LNHDA and CDR2 SQIVND (reference sequence). CDR3 coding DNA: TGTGCCAGTACGAGGACGCGGAACACTGAAGCTTTCTTT. This encodes CASTRTRNTEAFF.

Ten or more counts support this clonotype. The rearrangement joins TRBV4-2 to TRBJ2-7; perhaps TRBD1 as D (5 bases). V lost 4 bases and J lost 5, with 15 bases in between. The CDR3 is 14 residues long. CDR1 is LGHNA, CDR2 YNFKEQ, per germline. The CDR3: CASSRTGVRDEQYF. The DNA of the CDR3 is TGTGCCAGCAGCCGTACGGGTGTCAGGGACGAGCAGTACTTC.

This clonotype has just a few counts. This chain connects TRBV20-1 to TRBJ1-2; 7 bases agree with TRBD1. Germline values: CDR1 DFQATT, CDR2 SNEGSKA (reference sequence). V trimming: 4 bases; J trimming: 4 bases; junction bases outside the gene matches: 6. The CDR3 has 13 residues. The CDR3 spells CSAKTGKLYGYTF. The CDR3 DNA is TGCAGTGCTAAGACAGGGAAACTCTATGGCTACACCTTC.

The V and J genes are TRBV15 and TRBJ1-4; D is possibly TRBD1 (5 bases). V lost 8 bases and J 8 bases, leaving 15 bases between the germline ends. CDR1 is LNHNV, CDR2 YYDKDF, per germline (reference sequence). The length of the CDR3 is 13 residues. The CDR3 DNA sequence: TGTGCCACCGGCCGGGACCGGGGAGAAAAACTGTTTTTT. Translated: CATGRDRGEKLFF.

This clonotype was seen many times. V gene TRBV10-2 combines with J gene TRBJ2-3; 8 positions agree with TRBD2. J was trimmed by 2 bases and V by 2 bases; bases with no gene match: 15. CDR1 is WSHSY, CDR2 SAAADI, per germline. The CDR3 contains 19 residues. The CDR3 sequence is CASSEPRGGSGDPTDTQYF. CDR3 nucleotide sequence: TGCGCCAGCAGTGAGCCCCGCGGCGGTAGCGGGGACCCCACAGATACGCAGTATTTT.

This clonotype was recorded many times. The chain is built from TRBV5-5 and TRBJ1-2; TRBD1 matches at 7 bases. The CDR3 length is 16 residues. Losses at the gene ends were 3 bases for V and 1 base for J; bases not matched to a gene: 9. CDR1 and CDR2 (germline): SGHKS, YYEKEE (reference sequence). CDR3 amino acids: CASSWASGQFNYGYTF. The CDR3 region has the DNA TGTGCCAGCAGCTGGGCATCGGGACAGTTTAACTATGGCTACACCTTC.

This clonotype occurred many times. V is TRBV5-1 and J is TRBJ2-7, with D unclear. Trimming cost V 0 bases and J 2 bases, with 12 bases left between them. The CDR3 runs 15 residues. Germline-derived CDR1 and CDR2 are SGHRS and YFSETQ. The CDR3: CASSLGVETPYEQYF. The CDR3 nucleotides read TGCGCCAGCAGCTTGGGGGTCGAAACCCCCTACGAGCAGTACTTC.

This clonotype was observed many times. This chain links TRBV7-2 with TRBJ1-1; D call uncertain. The germline gives CDR1 SGHTA, CDR2 FQGNSA. The length of the CDR3 is 13 residues. V was clipped by 4 bases and J by 8 bases, with 14 bases between them. CDR3 amino acids: CASSSALSFEAFF. In DNA form, the CDR3 reads TGTGCCAGCAGCTCCGCCCTTAGCTTCGAAGCTTTCTTT.

The table lists this clonotype with a few counts. This chain uses TRBV15 with TRBJ2-7; D perhaps matches TRBD2 (6 bases). Per the germline V gene, CDR1 is LNHNV and CDR2 is YYDKDF (reference sequence). V lost 3 bases to trimming and J lost 5 bases, with 17 bases between them. The CDR3 is made up of 15 amino acids. The CDR3 nucleotides are TGTGCCACCAGCAGCGACGGCGGGCGGGGCCACGAGCAGTACTTC. Protein: CATSSDGGRGHEQYF.

Ten or more counts support this clonotype. This chain links TRBV12-3 or TRBV12-4 with TRBJ1-5, with 7 positions matching TRBD1. J gave up 5 bases and V 5 bases, and 12 bases lay outside the gene matches. This CDR3 comprises 16 residues. This CDR3 is CASSPLVGGGHQPQHF. DNA of the CDR3: TGTGCCAGCAGTCCCCTCGTTGGAGGGGGCCATCAGCCCCAGCATTTT.

This clonotype was found many times. The V and J genes are TRBV20-1 and TRBJ2-7; 7 nucleotides line up with TRBD2. Per germline, CDR1 DFQATT and CDR2 SNEGSKA (reference sequence). CDR3 length: 15 residues. The V gene end was trimmed by 3 bases and the J gene end by 0 bases; junction bases not matched to a gene: 8. CDR3 amino acids: CSASLSSGASYEQYF. DNA of the CDR3: TGCAGTGCTAGCCTATCTAGCGGAGCCTCCTACGAGCAGTACTTC.

The sample holds many counts of this clonotype. V gene TRBV5-1 combines with J gene TRBJ2-3; 8 bases align to TRBD1. The length of the CDR3 is 17 residues. Trimming at V came to 0 bases and at J to 1 base, leaving 7 bases not matched to a gene. Per germline, CDR1 SGHRS and CDR2 YFSETQ. CDR3 sequence reads: CASSLEGTGLRTDTQYF. The CDR3 DNA follows: TGCGCCAGCAGCTTGGAGGGGACAGGACTTCGCACAGATACGCAGTATTTT.

This clonotype was seen at least ten times. The chain joins TRBV5-1 to TRBJ1-1; 9 nucleotides agree with TRBD1. Germline trimming cut 2 bases from V and 1 base from J; bases unmatched to any gene: 0. The length of the CDR3 is 14 residues. The V gene's germline CDR1 is SGHRS and CDR2 YFSETQ. The CDR3 DNA reads as TGCGCCAGCAGCTTACAGGGGGCGAACACTGAAGCTTTCTTT. Residues: CASSLQGANTEAFF.

This clonotype was detected ten times or more. The chain uses TRBV20-1 and TRBJ1-1; a possible D gene is TRBD1 (6 bases). V dropped 7 bases and J dropped 1 base, with 13 bases sitting between them. The germline gives CDR1 DFQATT, CDR2 SNEGSKA (reference sequence). The length of the CDR3 is 13 residues. CDR3 sequence reads: CSVFRGANTEAFF. The CDR3 nucleotides read TGCAGTGTTTTCAGGGGCGCGAACACTGAAGCTTTCTTT.

This clonotype occurred many times. The chain is built from TRBV7-8 and TRBJ2-7; D may be TRBD1 or TRBD2 (6 bases each). The germline V and J ends were trimmed by 7 bases and 7 bases, with 23 bases remaining between them. CDR3 length equals 15 residues. Germline V gene sequence: CDR1 SGHVS, CDR2 FQNEAQ. In DNA form, the CDR3 reads TGTGCCAGCACCCCCCAGGGGACTGCTCTTTTTGAGCAGTACTTC. Translating it yields CASTPQGTALFEQYF.

This clonotype was seen repeatedly, ten times or more. The rearrangement links TRBV5-1 to TRBJ1-2; perhaps TRBD1 as D (5 bases). CDR1 is SGHRS and CDR2 is YFSETQ in the germline V gene. The CDR3 loop spans 12 amino acids. Trimming cost V 4 bases and J 8 bases, with 12 bases left between them. This chain's CDR3 is CASSALGGGYTF. CDR3 nucleotide sequence: TGCGCCAGCAGCGCCCTCGGGGGAGGCTACACCTTC. Drawing the rest from reference TRBV5-1 and TRBJ1-2, the complete variable domain is KAGVTQTPRYLIKTRGQQVTLSCSPISGHRSVSWYQQTPGQGLQFLFEYFSETQRNKGNFPGRFSGRQFSNSRSEMNVSTLELGDSALYLCASSALGGGYTFGSGTRLTVV.

In this sample, this clonotype turned up many times. V gene TRBV20-1 combines with J gene TRBJ2-1; D unresolved. V lost 5 bases, J lost 5 bases, and 19 bases lay in between. The CDR3 loop spans 15 amino acids. Germline V gene lookup returns CDR1 DFQATT and CDR2 SNEGSKA (reference sequence). The CDR3 here is CSAFYRLGYHNEQFF. The CDR3 nucleotides are TGCAGTGCTTTTTATAGATTAGGCTATCACAATGAGCAGTTCTTC.